The 5 T cell receptor beta chains below come from one sample, sequenced in a study of T cells in Graves' hyperthyroidism and ophthalmopathy. Researchers took RNA transcripts and amplified the TCR beta CDR3 regions from them. The study used the HTBI primer set for a first-round RT-PCR of the TCR CDR3. A single record per CDR3 protein comes from TCRdb applying MiXCR to the multiplex PCR reads. The table has under 400,000 distinct CDR3 sequences, less than 15% seen once; the top ten hold around a tenth. Sequencing input: blood. The receptors come from a woman between 18 and 29 years old with Graves' hyperthyroidism.

This clonotype was counted between two and nine times. This rearrangement joins TRBV11-2 to TRBJ2-1, with 11 bases aligning to TRBD1. V lost 0 bases to trimming and J lost 6 bases; unmatched junction nucleotides: 4. The CDR3 is 16 residues long. Germline CDR1 SGHAT, CDR2 FQNNGV. CDR3 sequence: CASSLEGTGGRNEQFF. CDR3 DNA sequence: TGTGCCAGCAGCTTAGAGGGGACAGGGGGACGCAATGAGCAGTTCTTC.

Ten or more counts support this clonotype. V usage is TRBV29-1 and J usage is TRBJ2-7; 12 bases align to TRBD1. CDR3 length equals 16 residues. Germline CDR1 and CDR2: SQVTM and ANQGSEA. J was trimmed by 5 bases and V by 4 bases; bases with no gene match: 12. CDR3 protein: CSVVERDRGRSHEQYF. In nucleotides, the CDR3 is TGCAGCGTTGTTGAGCGGGACAGGGGGCGCAGCCACGAGCAGTACTTC.

This clonotype was seen only once. A clone one base away is much larger, so this may be a read error. This chain links TRBV20-1 with TRBJ1-4, with unresolved D. Germline values: CDR1 DFQATT, CDR2 SNEGSKA (reference sequence). The V end was cut by 4 bases, the J end by 1 base, with 10 bases between. This CDR3 has 14 residues. The CDR3 nucleotides read TGCAGTGCTAAGCAGAGGTTAACTAATGAAAAACTGTTTTTT. This translates into CSAKQRLTNEKLFF.

The sample holds a few counts of this clonotype. The chain combines TRBV27 with TRBJ1-4; D not resolved. Trimming stripped 5 bases from V and 8 bases from J, with 12 bases between. The V gene's germline CDR1 is MNHEY and CDR2 SMNVEV (reference sequence). The CDR3 covers 13 residues. The CDR3 bases are TGTGCCAGCAGTATGCTGCCGTGGGAAAAACTGTTTTTT. Protein sequence: CASSMLPWEKLFF.

The rearrangement links TRBV5-1 to TRBJ2-2; TRBD2 matches at 8 bases. CDR3 length: 16 amino acids. CDR1 is SGHRS, CDR2 YFSETQ, per germline. The junction had 8 bases not matched to a gene; V was cut back by 2 bases and J by 5 bases. The CDR3 nucleotides are TGCGCCAGCAGCTTATCCGGGGGGGCCAGGACCGGGGAGCTGTTTTTT. It translates to CASSLSGGARTGELFF.